This TCR beta chain was recovered during a study of blood T cells in healthy people across ages. General study findings and limits: More naive CD4+ cells and higher diversity marked long-lived donors relative to aged donors.

With 0 bases removed from V and 5 bases from J, the gap between germline ends came to 16 bases. CDR1 is DFQATT and CDR2 is SNEGSKA in the germline V gene (reference sequence). The length of the CDR3 is 15 residues. A sample-barcoded 5' primer and a J-beta primer mix were used in a second PCR of roughly 6 to 12 cycles. Every cDNA molecule carried a tag from a template-switch adaptor bearing 12 random nucleotides. TCRdb itself ran the 5' RACE reads through MiXCR, one entry per CDR3 protein. The sample includes a few hundred thousand distinct CDR3 sequences, roughly 26% of them seen just once. As regards this clonotype: The antigen is undetermined.

The TCR was taken from a woman aged 70-85 years in good health. The J gene is TRBJ2-5, the V gene TRBV20-1; possibly TRBD1 for D (5 bases). The specimen sequenced was blood. The CDR3 is CSARDLTASLETQYF. CDR3 bases: TGCAGTGCTAGAGACTTGACAGCTAGTCTTGAGACCCAGTACTTC.